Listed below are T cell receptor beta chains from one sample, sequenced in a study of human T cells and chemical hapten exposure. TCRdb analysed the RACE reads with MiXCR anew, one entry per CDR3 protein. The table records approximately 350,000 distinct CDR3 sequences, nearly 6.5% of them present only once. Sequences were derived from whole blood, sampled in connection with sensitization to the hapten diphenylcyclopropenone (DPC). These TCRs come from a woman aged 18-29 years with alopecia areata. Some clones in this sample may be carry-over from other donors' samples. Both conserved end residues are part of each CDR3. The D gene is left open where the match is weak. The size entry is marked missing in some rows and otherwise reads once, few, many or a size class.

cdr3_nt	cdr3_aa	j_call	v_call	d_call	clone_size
TGCGCCAGCAGCTTCCCCTCGATAGCCAAAGATACGCAGTATTTT	CASSFPSIAKDTQYF	TRBJ2-3	TRBV5-1	-	many
TGTGCCAGCTGTCCAGGCCCCCAAAGGGCTAGCAATCAGCCCCAGCATTTT	CASCPGPQRASNQPQHF	TRBJ1-5	TRBV12-3/TRBV12-4	-	few
TGCAGTGCTAGAGAAAGGGGCCACTACAATGAGCAGTTCTTC	CSARERGHYNEQFF	TRBJ2-1	TRBV20-1	-	many
TGTGCCAGCAGTTGGATCGACAGGGCGTACACTGAAGCTTTCTTT	CASSWIDRAYTEAFF	TRBJ1-1	TRBV6-2/TRBV6-3	TRBD1	many
TGTGCCAGCAGCTTAAATGAGATGGCCGGGAGACCTAGCGGGGGGCGAGCTTTCTTT	CASSLNEMAGRPSGGRAFF	TRBJ1-1	TRBV7-6	-	many
TGCGCCAGCAGCTTGGGACAGACGGCTGTGGATTCACCCCTCCACTTT	CASSLGQTAVDSPLHF	TRBJ1-6	TRBV5-1	-	many
TGCAGTGCTAGAGAACAGTTTAGGGGAGGGACTGAAGCTTTCTTT	CSAREQFRGGTEAFF	TRBJ1-1	TRBV20-1	-	few
TGTGCCAGCAGCTTGATGTCCTCTGGGGCCAACGTCCTGACTTTC	CASSLMSSGANVLTF	TRBJ2-6	TRBV5-4	-	many
TGTGCCAGCGGAGGAGGGGGCTGGACTGAAGCTTTCTTT	CASGGGGWTEAFF	TRBJ1-1	TRBV2	TRBD1	many
TGCGCCACCAATTACCCTTTGACAGGGGCGATGAACACTGAAGCTTTCTTT	CATNYPLTGAMNTEAFF	TRBJ1-1	TRBV5-1	TRBD1	-
TGTGCCAGCAGCCCGGCTACAGACGGTAATAGCAATCAGCCCCAGCATTTT	CASSPATDGNSNQPQHF	TRBJ1-5	TRBV7-9	-	many
TGTGCCAGCAGCTTAGCGTCTAGCGTCTACAATGAGCAGTTCTTC	CASSLASSVYNEQFF	TRBJ2-1	TRBV7-2	-	few
TGCGCCAGCAGGATACGACAGGGGGACTATGGCTACACCTTC	CASRIRQGDYGYTF	TRBJ1-2	TRBV5-1	TRBD1	many
TGTGCCAGCAGAACGGAGACAGGGCTAGAGACCCAGTACTTC	CASRTETGLETQYF	TRBJ2-5	TRBV7-2	TRBD1	-
TGTGCCAGCTCACCCTGGGACAGTGGGATGAATGAGCAGTTCTTC	CASSPWDSGMNEQFF	TRBJ2-1	TRBV18	TRBD1	-
TGCAGCGTGCGACAGGTCGGGGAGCTGTTTTTT	CSVRQVGELFF	TRBJ2-2	TRBV29-1	-	many
TGTGCCAGCGGGGGCCGAGGCATCCCCTACGAGCAGTACTTC	CASGGRGIPYEQYF	TRBJ2-7	TRBV25-1	-	-
TGTGCCAGCAGCTCCAGGGTTGGGGCTGGAAACACCATATATTTT	CASSSRVGAGNTIYF	TRBJ1-3	TRBV7-2	-	many
TGTGCCAGCAGCCCTGACCACTCTGGAAACACCATATATTTT	CASSPDHSGNTIYF	TRBJ1-3	TRBV6-5	-	-
TGTGCCATCAAGAACTCCGTGACTCAGCCCCAGCATTTT	CAIKNSVTQPQHF	TRBJ1-5	TRBV10-3	-	many
TGTGCCAGCAGCAAAGGGGGGGTCGTTGGAAACACCATATATTTT	CASSKGGVVGNTIYF	TRBJ1-3	TRBV21-1	-	-
TGTGCCAGCAATCCGACCGGGACAGTGCCCTATGGCTACACCTTC	CASNPTGTVPYGYTF	TRBJ1-2	TRBV6-1	TRBD1	few
TGCAGTGCTTGGACTATAGGGGTAGGAGCTTTCTTT	CSAWTIGVGAFF	TRBJ1-1	TRBV20-1	-	many
TGTGCCAGCAGCTTAGTGCCCACGGGGTTCTACTCACCCCTCCACTTT	CASSLVPTGFYSPLHF	TRBJ1-6	TRBV7-4	-	-
TGTGCCAGCAGCTGGGGTGAAAACTTC	CASSWGENF	TRBJ2-1	TRBV7-2	-	few
TGTGCCAGCAGCCCTTCGACCCTAGATGAGCAGTTCTTC	CASSPSTLDEQFF	TRBJ2-1	TRBV5-6	-	many
TGTGCCAGCAGCTTTTTAGGGGCGGGGACATCCGGAACTAATGAAAAACTGTTTTTT	CASSFLGAGTSGTNEKLFF	TRBJ1-4	TRBV5-6	-	few
TGTGCCAGCAGCATTCAAGCTCCAATTAGGGGAGGGAACACTGAAGCTTTCTTT	CASSIQAPIRGGNTEAFF	TRBJ1-1	TRBV7-8	-	few
TGCGCCAGCAGCCAAGATCCCGACAGGGACCAGCATTTT	CASSQDPDRDQHF	TRBJ1-5	TRBV4-1	TRBD1	many
TGTGCCAGCAGCCCCAATCCGCAGGGAAGGGGAGAGACCCAGTACTTC	CASSPNPQGRGETQYF	TRBJ2-5	TRBV28	-	-
TGTGCCAGCAGCCCCGGACAGAGGGATCAGCCCCAGCATTTT	CASSPGQRDQPQHF	TRBJ1-5	TRBV9	-	many
TGTGCCAGCAGTTCACTCGGGACGGACAATGAGCAGTTCTTC	CASSSLGTDNEQFF	TRBJ2-1	TRBV12-3/TRBV12-4	-	few
TGTGCCAGCAGCTACCGGACAGGGGGCACAGATACGCAGTATTTT	CASSYRTGGTDTQYF	TRBJ2-3	TRBV7-8	TRBD1	few
TGTGCCAGTCACCCTAATCCCGGGGAGCTGTTTTTT	CASHPNPGELFF	TRBJ2-2	TRBV6-2/TRBV6-3	-	-
TGTGCCAGCAGCCCTGCGGGGAGCTCCTATAATTCACCCCTCCACTTT	CASSPAGSSYNSPLHF	TRBJ1-6	TRBV6-5	-	many
TGCAGTGCTAGAGATCTATTGGGTGCAACTAATGAAAAACTGTTTTTT	CSARDLLGATNEKLFF	TRBJ1-4	TRBV20-1	-	many
TGCGCCAGCAGACAAAGGGGACAGGGGACCTCTGAGCAGTTCTTC	CASRQRGQGTSEQFF	TRBJ2-1	TRBV5-1	TRBD1	once
TGCGCCAGCAGCTTCATGGGCCCGGGCACTGAAGCTTTCTTT	CASSFMGPGTEAFF	TRBJ1-1	TRBV5-1	-	many
TGTGCCAGCAGTTACGGCCGGACGCCCGGAAACACCATATATTTT	CASSYGRTPGNTIYF	TRBJ1-3	TRBV6-2/TRBV6-3	-	few
TGTGCCAGCAGCTTGGTTGGAAATAATGAAAAACTGTTTTTT	CASSLVGNNEKLFF	TRBJ1-4	TRBV5-6	-	-
TGCAGCGTTGAGGTTCAAGAGAACACTGAAGCTTTCTTT	CSVEVQENTEAFF	TRBJ1-1	TRBV29-1	-	few
TGTGCCAGCAGTGAAGCCTTAGGGGGAAATCAGCCCCAGCATTTT	CASSEALGGNQPQHF	TRBJ1-5	TRBV25-1	-	-
TGTGCCAGCAGTGACTCTCAGGGGCTCACCGGGGAGCTGTTTTTT	CASSDSQGLTGELFF	TRBJ2-2	TRBV6-4	-	-
TGCAGTGCTCCCCCGTGGCGCACAGATACGCAGTATTTT	CSAPPWRTDTQYF	TRBJ2-3	TRBV20-1	-	few
TGTGCCAGCAGCAGAATCGACAGGGAAGGGTACTATGGCTACACCTTC	CASSRIDREGYYGYTF	TRBJ1-2	TRBV6-6	TRBD1	many
TGTGCCAGCAGAATGGGGGGGAACACTGAAGCTTTCTTT	CASRMGGNTEAFF	TRBJ1-1	TRBV7-3	-	-
TGTGCCAGCAGACGCAGGGGGCAAATCGATGAGCAGTTCTTC	CASRRRGQIDEQFF	TRBJ2-1	TRBV7-9	TRBD1	few
TGTGCCAGCAGCTTTCGGGACAGGGATGAAGCTTTCTTT	CASSFRDRDEAFF	TRBJ1-1	TRBV11-2	TRBD1	-